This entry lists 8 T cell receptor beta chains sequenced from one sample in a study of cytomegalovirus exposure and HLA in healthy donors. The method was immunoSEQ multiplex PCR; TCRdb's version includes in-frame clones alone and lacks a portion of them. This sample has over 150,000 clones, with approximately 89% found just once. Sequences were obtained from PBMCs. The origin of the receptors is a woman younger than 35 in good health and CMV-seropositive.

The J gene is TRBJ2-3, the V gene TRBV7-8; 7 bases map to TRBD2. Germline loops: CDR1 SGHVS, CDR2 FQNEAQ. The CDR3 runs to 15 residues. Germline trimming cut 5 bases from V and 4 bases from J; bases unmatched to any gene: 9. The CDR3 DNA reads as TGTGCCAGCAGCGCAGCTAGCGGCATAGCAGATACGCAGTATTTT. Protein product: CASSAASGIADTQYF.

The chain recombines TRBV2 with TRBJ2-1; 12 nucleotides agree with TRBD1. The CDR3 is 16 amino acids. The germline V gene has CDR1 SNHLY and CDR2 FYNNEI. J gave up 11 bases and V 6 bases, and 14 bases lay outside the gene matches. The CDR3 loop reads CASSETPGTGGGKQFF. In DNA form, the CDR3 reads TGTGCCAGCAGCGAAACCCCGGGGACAGGGGGCGGGAAGCAGTTCTTC.

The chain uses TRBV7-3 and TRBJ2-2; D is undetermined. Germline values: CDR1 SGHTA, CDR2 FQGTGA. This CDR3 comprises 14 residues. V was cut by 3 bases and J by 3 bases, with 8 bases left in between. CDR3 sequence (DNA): TGTGCCAGCAGCTTTTCTTCGGACACCGGGGAGCTGTTTTTT. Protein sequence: CASSFSSDTGELFF.

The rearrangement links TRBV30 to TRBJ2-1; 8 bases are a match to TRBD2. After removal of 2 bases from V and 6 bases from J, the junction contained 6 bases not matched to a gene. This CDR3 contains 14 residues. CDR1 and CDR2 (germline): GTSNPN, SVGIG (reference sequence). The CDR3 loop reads CAWSTGGGFNEQFF. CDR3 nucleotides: TGTGCCTGGAGTACGGGCGGGGGGTTCAATGAGCAGTTCTTC.

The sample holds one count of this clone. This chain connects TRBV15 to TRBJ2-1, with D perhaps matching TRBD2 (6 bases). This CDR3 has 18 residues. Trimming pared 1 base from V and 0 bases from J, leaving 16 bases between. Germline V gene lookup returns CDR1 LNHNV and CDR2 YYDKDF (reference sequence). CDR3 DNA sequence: TGTGCCACCAGCAGAGGTCTTCCTAGCGCTAGCTCCTACAATGAGCAGTTCTTC. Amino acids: CATSRGLPSASSYNEQFF.

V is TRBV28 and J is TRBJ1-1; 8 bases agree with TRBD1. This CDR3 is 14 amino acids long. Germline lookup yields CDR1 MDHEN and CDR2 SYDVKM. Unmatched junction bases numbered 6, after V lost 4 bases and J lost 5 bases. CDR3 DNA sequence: TGTGCCAGCAGTTCTCAGGGGGCTCGGACTGAAGCTTTCTTT. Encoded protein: CASSSQGARTEAFF.

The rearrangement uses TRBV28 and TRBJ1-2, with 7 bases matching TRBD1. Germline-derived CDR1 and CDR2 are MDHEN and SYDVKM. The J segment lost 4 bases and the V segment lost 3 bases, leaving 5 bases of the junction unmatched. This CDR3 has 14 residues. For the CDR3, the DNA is TGTGCCAGCAGTTTGAGTGACAGGGTCTATGGCTACACCTTC. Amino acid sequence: CASSLSDRVYGYTF.

CDR3 sequence: CASTQGVKQYF. CDR3 nucleotides: TGCGCCAGCACCCAGGGGGTCAAGCAGTACTTC. The gene calls are TRBV10-2 and TRBJ2-7; 7 positions match TRBD1. Per germline, CDR1 WSHSY and CDR2 SAAADI. This CDR3 region has 11 residues. The junction had 5 bases not matched to a gene; V was cut back by 7 bases and J by 8 bases.